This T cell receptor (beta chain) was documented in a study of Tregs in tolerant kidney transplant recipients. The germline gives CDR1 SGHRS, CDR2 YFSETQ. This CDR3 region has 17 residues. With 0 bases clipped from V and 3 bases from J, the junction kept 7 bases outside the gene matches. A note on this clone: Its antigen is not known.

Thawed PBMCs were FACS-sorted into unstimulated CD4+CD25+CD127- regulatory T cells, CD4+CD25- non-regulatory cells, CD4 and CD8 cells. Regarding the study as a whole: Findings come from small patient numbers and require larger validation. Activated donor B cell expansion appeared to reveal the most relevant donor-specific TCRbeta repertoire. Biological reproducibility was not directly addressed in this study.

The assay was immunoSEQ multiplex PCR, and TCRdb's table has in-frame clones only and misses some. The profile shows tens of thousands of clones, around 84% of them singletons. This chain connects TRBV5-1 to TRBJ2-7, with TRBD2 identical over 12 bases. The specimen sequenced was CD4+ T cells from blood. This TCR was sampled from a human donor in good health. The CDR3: CASSLGLAGGTLYEQYF. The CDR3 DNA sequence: TGCGCCAGCAGCTTGGGCCTAGCGGGAGGGACTCTCTACGAGCAGTACTTC.